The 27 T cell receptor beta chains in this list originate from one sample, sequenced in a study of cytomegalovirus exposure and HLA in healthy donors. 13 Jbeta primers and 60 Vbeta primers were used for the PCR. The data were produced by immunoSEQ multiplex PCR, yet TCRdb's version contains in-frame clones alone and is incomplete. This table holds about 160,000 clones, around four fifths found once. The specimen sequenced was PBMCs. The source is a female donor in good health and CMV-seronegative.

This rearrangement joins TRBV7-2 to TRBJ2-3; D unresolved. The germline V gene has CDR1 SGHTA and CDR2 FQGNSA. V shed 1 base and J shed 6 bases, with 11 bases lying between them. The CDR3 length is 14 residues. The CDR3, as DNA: TGTGCCAGCAGCTTAGTCACGTTGGAGGATACGCAGTATTTT. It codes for CASSLVTLEDTQYF.

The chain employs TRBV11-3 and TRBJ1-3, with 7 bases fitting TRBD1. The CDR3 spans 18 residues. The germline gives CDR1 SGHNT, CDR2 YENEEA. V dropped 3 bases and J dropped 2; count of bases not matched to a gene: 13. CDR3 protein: CASSFLCERGLPGNTIYF. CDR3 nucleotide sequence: TGTGCCAGCAGCTTTCTCTGTGAAAGGGGGCTGCCTGGAAACACCATATATTTT.

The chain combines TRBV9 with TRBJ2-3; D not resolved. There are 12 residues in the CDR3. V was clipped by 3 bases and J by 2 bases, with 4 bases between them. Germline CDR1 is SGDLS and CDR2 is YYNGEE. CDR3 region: CASSAHTDTQYF. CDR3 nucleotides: TGTGCCAGCAGCGCCCACACAGATACGCAGTATTTT.

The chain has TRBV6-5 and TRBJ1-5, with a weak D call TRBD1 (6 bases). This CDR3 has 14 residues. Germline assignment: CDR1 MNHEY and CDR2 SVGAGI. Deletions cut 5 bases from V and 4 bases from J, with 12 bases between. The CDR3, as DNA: TGTGCCAGCAGTCTGGACAGAAGAAATCAGCCCCAGCATTTT. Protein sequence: CASSLDRRNQPQHF.

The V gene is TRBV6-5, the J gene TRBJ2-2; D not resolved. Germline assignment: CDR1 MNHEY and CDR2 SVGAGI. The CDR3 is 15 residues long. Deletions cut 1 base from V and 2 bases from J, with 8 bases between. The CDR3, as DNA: TGTGCCAGCAGTTACTTTACAGAAAACACCGGGGAGCTGTTTTTT. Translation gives CASSYFTENTGELFF.

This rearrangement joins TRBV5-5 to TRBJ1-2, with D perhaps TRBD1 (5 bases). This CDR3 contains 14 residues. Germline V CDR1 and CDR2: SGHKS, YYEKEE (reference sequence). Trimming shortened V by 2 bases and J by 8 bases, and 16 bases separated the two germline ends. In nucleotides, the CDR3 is TGTGCCAGCAGCTTCGAGGCTGGGGGAGGCGGCTACACCTTC. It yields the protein CASSFEAGGGGYTF.

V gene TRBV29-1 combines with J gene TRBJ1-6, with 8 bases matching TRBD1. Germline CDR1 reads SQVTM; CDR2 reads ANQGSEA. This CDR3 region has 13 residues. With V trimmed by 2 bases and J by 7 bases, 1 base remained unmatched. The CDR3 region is CSVEQGANSPLHF. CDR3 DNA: TGCAGCGTTGAACAGGGGGCGAATTCACCCCTCCACTTT.

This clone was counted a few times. CDR3 sequence (DNA): TGTGCCAGCAGGTCCTTCCCTCGGTACCAAGAGACCCAGTACTTC. Translation gives CASRSFPRYQETQYF. This sequence joins TRBV6-1 and TRBJ2-5, with D unresolved. Germline V lookup: CDR1 MNHNS, CDR2 SASEGT. Trimming left V 6 bases short and J 0 bases short, with 14 bases between. The CDR3 runs to 15 residues.

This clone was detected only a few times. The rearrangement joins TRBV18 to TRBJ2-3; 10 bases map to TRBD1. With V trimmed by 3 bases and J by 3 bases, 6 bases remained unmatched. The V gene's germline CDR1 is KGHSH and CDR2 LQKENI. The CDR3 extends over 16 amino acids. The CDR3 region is CASSPLGTGATDTQYF. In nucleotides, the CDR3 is TGTGCCAGCTCACCCCTAGGGACAGGGGCAACAGATACGCAGTATTTT.

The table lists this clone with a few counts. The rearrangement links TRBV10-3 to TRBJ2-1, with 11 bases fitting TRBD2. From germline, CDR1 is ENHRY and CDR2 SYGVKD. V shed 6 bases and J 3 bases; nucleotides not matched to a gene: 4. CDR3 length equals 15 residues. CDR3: CAIRATSGGYNEQFF. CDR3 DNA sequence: TGTGCCATCAGGGCCACTAGCGGGGGCTACAATGAGCAGTTCTTC.

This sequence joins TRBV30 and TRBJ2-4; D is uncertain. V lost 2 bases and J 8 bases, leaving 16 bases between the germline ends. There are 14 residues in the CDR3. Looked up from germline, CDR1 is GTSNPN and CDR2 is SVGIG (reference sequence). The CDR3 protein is CAWSPYLTVYIQYF. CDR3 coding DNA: TGTGCCTGGAGTCCCTATCTTACGGTGTACATTCAGTACTTC.

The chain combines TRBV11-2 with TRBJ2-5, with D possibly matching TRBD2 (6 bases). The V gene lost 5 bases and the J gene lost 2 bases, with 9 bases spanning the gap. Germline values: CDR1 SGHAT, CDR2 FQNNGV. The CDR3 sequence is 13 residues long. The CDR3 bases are TGTGCCAGCAGCGCGGGATTTCAAGAGACCCAGTACTTC. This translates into CASSAGFQETQYF.

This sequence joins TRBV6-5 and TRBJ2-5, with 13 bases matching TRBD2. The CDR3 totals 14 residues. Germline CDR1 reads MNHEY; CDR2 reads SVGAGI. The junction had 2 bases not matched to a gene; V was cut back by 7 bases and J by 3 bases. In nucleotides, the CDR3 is TGTGCCAGCAACGGACTAGCGGGAGAAGAGACCCAGTACTTC. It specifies CASNGLAGEETQYF.

The CDR3 is CASSLGTGGDTSYNEQFF. CDR3 DNA sequence: TGTGCCAGCAGCCTAGGGACAGGGGGTGATACCTCCTACAATGAGCAGTTCTTC. The chain carries TRBV5-4 and TRBJ2-1; 11 nucleotides agree with TRBD1. The CDR3 runs 18 residues. CDR1 is SGHNT and CDR2 is YYREEE in the germline V gene (reference sequence). Unmatched junction bases numbered 9, after V lost 4 bases and J lost 0 bases.

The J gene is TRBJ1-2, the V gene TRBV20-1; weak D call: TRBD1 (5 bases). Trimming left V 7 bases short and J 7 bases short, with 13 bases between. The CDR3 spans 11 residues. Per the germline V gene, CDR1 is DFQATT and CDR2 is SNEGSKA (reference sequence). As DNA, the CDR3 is TGCAGTGTTCAGGGATGGGGTGGCTACACCTTC. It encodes CSVQGWGGYTF.

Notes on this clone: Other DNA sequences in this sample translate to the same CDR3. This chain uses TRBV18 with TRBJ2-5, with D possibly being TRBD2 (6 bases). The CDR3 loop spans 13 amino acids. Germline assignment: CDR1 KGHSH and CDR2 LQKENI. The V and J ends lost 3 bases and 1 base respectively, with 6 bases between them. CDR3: CASSPGGQETQYF. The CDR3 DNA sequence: TGTGCCAGCTCACCCGGGGGCCAAGAGACCCAGTACTTC. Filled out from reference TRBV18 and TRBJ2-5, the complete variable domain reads NAGVMQNPRHLVRRRGQEARLRCSPMKGHSHVYWYRQLPEEGLKFMVYLQKENIIDESGMPKERFSAEFPKEGPSILRIQQVVRGDSAAYFCASSPGGQETQYFGPGTRLLVL.

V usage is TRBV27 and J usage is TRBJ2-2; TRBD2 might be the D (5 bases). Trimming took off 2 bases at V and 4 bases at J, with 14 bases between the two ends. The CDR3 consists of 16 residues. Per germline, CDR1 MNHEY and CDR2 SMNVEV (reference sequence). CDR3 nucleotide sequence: TGTGCCAGCAGTTTAATTCTGCCCCGGGGCACCGGGGAGCTGTTTTTT. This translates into CASSLILPRGTGELFF.

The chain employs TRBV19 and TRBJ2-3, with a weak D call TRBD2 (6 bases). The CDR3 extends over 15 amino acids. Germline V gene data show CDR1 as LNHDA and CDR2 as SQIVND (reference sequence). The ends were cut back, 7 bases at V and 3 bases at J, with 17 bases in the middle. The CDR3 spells CASISTSRYTDTQYF. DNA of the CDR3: TGTGCCAGTATATCTACTAGCAGATATACAGATACGCAGTATTTT.

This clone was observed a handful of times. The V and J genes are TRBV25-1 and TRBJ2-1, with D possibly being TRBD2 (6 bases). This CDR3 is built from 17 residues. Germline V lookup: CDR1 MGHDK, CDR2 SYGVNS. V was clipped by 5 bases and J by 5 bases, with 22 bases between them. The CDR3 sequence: CASSPFPLGLKNNEQFF. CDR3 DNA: TGTGCCAGCAGTCCGTTCCCCCTGGGACTTAAAAACAATGAGCAGTTCTTC.

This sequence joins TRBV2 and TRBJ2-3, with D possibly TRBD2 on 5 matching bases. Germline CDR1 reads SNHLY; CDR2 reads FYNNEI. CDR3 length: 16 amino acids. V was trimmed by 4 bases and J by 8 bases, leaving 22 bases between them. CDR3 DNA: TGTGCCAGCAGTGTCGACCACGGGGATGTCATGAGTACGCAGTATTTT. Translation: CASSVDHGDVMSTQYF.

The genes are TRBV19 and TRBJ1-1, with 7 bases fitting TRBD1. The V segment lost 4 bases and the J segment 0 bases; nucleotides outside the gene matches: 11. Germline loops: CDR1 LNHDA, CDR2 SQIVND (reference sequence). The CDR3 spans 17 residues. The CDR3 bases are TGTGCCAGTAGTAAAGGAAAGGGACAGAGCATGAACACTGAAGCTTTCTTT. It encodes CASSKGKGQSMNTEAFF. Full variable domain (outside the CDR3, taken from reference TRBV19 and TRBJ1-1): DGGITQSPKYLFRKEGQNVTLSCEQNLNHDAMYWYRQDPGQGLRLIYYSQIVNDFQKGDIAEGYSVSREKKESFPLTVTSAQKNPTAFYLCASSKGKGQSMNTEAFFGQGTRLTVV.

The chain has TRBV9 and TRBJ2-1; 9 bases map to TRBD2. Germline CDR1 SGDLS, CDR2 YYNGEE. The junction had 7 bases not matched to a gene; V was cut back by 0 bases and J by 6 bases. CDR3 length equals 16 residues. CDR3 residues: CASSVGAREGRNEQFF. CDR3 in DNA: TGTGCCAGCAGCGTAGGGGCGCGGGAGGGCCGCAATGAGCAGTTCTTC.

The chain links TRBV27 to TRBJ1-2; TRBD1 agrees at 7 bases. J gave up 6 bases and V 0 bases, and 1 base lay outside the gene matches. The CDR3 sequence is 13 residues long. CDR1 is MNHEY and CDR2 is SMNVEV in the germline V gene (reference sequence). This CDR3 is CASSLSDRNGYTF. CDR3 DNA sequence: TGTGCCAGCAGTTTATCGGACAGGAATGGCTACACCTTC.

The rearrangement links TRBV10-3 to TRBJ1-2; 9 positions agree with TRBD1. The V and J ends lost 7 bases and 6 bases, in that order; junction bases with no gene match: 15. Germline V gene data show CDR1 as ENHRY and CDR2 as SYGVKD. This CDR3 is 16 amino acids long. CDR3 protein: CAIKEGDRVLRNGYTF. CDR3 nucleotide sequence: TGTGCCATCAAGGAAGGGGACAGGGTGCTTCGGAATGGCTACACCTTC.

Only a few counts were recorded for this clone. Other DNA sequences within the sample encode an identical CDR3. The CDR3 DNA sequence: TGTGCCAGCAGTGAATATCAGGAGGGAACTGAAGCTTTCTTT. Amino acids: CASSEYQEGTEAFF. The chain uses TRBV25-1 and TRBJ1-1; D uncertain. The CDR3 length is 14 residues. V was cut by 0 bases and J by 5 bases, with 10 bases left in between. CDR1 is MGHDK, CDR2 SYGVNS, per germline.

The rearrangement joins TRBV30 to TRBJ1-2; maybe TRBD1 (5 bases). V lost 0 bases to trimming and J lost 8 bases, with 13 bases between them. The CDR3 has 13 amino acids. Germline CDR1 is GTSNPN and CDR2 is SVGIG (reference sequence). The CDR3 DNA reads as TGTGCCTGGAGTGTCTGGGGGGAGGGCGGCTACACCTTC. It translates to CAWSVWGEGGYTF. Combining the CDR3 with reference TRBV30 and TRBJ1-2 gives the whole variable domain SQTIHQWPATLVQPVGSPLSLECTVEGTSNPNLYWYRQAAGRGLQLLFYSVGIGQISSEVPQNLSASRPQDRQFILSSKKLLLSDSGFYLCAWSVWGEGGYTFGSGTRLTVV.

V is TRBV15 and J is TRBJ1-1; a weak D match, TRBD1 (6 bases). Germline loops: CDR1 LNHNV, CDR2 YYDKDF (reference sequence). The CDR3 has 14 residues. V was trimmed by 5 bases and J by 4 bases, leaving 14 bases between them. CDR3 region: CATSYRERFTEAFF. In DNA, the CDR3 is TGTGCCACCAGCTACAGGGAAAGGTTCACTGAAGCTTTCTTT. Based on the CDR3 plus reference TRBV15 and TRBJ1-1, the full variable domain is DAMVIQNPRYQVTQFGKPVTLSCSQTLNHNVMYWYQQKSSQAPKLLFHYYDKDFNNEADTPDNFQSRRPNTSFCFLDIRSPGLGDTAMYLCATSYRERFTEAFFGQGTRLTVV.